Below, 5 T cell receptor beta chains from the same sample are listed, as sequenced in a study of CD8 T cells in Susac syndrome. Reverse transcription of roughly 0.5 to 1 ug RNA used random hexamers. TCRdb reprocessed the immunoSEQ multiplex PCR reads via MiXCR and lists one record per CDR3 protein. Among some 450,000 distinct CDR3 sequences listed, more than 70% were seen once. Sequencing was carried out using CD8+ T cells from PBMCs. All receptors come from a human donor with multiple sclerosis.

The rearrangement joins TRBV6-6 to TRBJ1-1; D may be TRBD1 (5 bases). Looked up from germline, CDR1 is MNHNY and CDR2 is SVGAGI (reference sequence). Trimming removed 0 bases from V and 0 bases from J, with 11 bases in between. This CDR3 has 16 residues. The CDR3 DNA reads as TGTGCCAGCAGTTACTCGATTACAGGAATGAACACTGAAGCTTTCTTT. Translation gives CASSYSITGMNTEAFF.

This chain joins TRBV4-1 and TRBJ2-7, with D perhaps matching TRBD2 (5 bases). This CDR3 has 15 amino acids. The germline gives CDR1 MGHRA, CDR2 YSYEKL. V lost 0 bases and J 5 bases, leaving 14 bases between the germline ends. CDR3: CASSQEESGGHEQYF. The DNA for the CDR3 is TGCGCCAGCAGCCAAGAAGAGAGCGGCGGGCACGAGCAGTACTTC.

The J gene is TRBJ2-3, the V gene TRBV5-1; 14 bases map to TRBD2. The germline V gene has CDR1 SGHRS and CDR2 YFSETQ. The CDR3 runs 17 residues. V gave up 2 bases and J gave up 3 bases; unmatched junction bases: 5. The chain's CDR3 is CASSFFGLAGGTDTQYF. CDR3 sequence (DNA): TGCGCCAGCAGCTTTTTTGGACTAGCGGGAGGAACAGATACGCAGTATTTT.

There are a few counts of this clonotype. The rearrangement joins TRBV5-6 to TRBJ2-1; D not resolved. The CDR3 is 15 residues long. Deletions cut 5 bases from V and 7 bases from J, with 19 bases between. The V gene's germline CDR1 is SGHDT and CDR2 YYEEEE. The chain's CDR3 is CASSLLLAPMNEQFF. The CDR3, as DNA: TGTGCCAGCAGTCTCCTATTGGCTCCGATGAATGAGCAGTTCTTC.

This clonotype was seen repeatedly, ten times or more. One end of the junction fails to match germline, which may point to a read error. The V gene is TRBV4-1, the J gene TRBJ1-1, with 9 bases fitting TRBD1. The CDR3 has 14 residues. The germline gives CDR1 MGHRA, CDR2 YSYEKL. CDR3 region: CASSPGQGNTEAFF. The CDR3 DNA reads TGTGCCAGCAGTCCGGGACAGGGCAACACTGAAGCTTTCTTT.